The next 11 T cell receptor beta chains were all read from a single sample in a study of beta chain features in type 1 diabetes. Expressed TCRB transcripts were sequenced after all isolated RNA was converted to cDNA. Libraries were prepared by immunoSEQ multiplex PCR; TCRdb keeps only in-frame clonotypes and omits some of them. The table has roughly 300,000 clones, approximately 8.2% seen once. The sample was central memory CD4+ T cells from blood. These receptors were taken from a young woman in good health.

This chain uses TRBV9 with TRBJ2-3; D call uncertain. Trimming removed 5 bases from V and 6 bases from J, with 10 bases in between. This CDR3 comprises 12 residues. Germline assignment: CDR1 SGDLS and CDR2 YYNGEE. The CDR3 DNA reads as TGTGCCAGCAGTTCGAAACCTGATACGCAGTATTTT. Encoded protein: CASSSKPDTQYF.

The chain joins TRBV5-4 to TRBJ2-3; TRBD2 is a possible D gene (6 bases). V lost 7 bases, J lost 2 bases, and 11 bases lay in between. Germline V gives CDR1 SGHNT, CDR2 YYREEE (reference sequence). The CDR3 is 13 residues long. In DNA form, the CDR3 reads TGTGCCAGCTCACAGCGGGTCACAGATACGCAGTATTTT. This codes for CASSQRVTDTQYF.

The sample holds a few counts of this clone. CDR3 sequence: CASSITRYNEQFF. The CDR3 DNA reads TGTGCCAGCAGCATAACACGTTACAATGAGCAGTTCTTC. V and J are TRBV14 and TRBJ2-1; D is unclear. Germline CDR1 is SGHDN and CDR2 is FVKESK. This CDR3 region has 13 residues. V was clipped by 5 bases and J by 4 bases, with 9 bases between them.

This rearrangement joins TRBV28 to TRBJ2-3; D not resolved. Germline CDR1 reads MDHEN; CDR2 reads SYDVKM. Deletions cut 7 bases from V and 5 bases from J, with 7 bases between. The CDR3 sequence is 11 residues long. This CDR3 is CASTSQDTQYF. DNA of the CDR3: TGTGCCAGCACTTCACAAGATACGCAGTATTTT.

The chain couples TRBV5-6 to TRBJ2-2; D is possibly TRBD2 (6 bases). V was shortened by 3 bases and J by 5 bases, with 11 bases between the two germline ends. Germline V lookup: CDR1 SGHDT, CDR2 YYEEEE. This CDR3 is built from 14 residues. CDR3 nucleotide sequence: TGTGCCAGCAGCTACGGGGGACCTACCGGGGAGCTGTTTTTT. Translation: CASSYGGPTGELFF.

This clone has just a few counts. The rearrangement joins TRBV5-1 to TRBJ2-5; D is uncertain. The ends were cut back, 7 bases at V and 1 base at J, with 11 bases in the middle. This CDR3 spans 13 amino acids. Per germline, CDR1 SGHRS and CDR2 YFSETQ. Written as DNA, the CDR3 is TGCGCCAGCCGCGCGAACACCCAAGAGACCCAGTACTTC. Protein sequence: CASRANTQETQYF.

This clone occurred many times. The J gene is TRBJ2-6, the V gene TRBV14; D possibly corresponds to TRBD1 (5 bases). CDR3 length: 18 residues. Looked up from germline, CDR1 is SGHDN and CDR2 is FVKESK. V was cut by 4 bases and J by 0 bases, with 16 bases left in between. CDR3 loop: CASSPTWGVHSGANVLTF. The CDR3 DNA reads TGTGCCAGCAGCCCGACTTGGGGCGTACACTCTGGGGCCAACGTCCTGACTTTC.

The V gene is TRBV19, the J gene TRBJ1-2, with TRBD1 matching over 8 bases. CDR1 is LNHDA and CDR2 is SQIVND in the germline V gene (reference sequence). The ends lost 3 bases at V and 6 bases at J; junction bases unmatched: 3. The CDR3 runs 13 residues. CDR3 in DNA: TGTGCCAGTAGTATGAGCAGGGGGCATGGCTACACCTTC. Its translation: CASSMSRGHGYTF. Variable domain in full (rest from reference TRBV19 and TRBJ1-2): DGGITQSPKYLFRKEGQNVTLSCEQNLNHDAMYWYRQDPGQGLRLIYYSQIVNDFQKGDIAEGYSVSREKKESFPLTVTSAQKNPTAFYLCASSMSRGHGYTFGSGTRLTVV.

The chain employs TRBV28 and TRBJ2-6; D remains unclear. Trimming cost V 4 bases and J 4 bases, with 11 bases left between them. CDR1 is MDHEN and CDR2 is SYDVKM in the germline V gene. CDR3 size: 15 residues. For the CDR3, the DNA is TGTGCCAGCAGTTCCAGCGAGGCAGGGGCCAACGTCCTGACTTTC. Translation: CASSSSEAGANVLTF.

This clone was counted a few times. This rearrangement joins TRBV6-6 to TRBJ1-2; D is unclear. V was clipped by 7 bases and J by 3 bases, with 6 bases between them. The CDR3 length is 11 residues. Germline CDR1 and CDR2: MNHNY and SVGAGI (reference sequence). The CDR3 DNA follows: TGTGCCAGCACGAAAGACTATGGCTACACCTTC. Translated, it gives CASTKDYGYTF.

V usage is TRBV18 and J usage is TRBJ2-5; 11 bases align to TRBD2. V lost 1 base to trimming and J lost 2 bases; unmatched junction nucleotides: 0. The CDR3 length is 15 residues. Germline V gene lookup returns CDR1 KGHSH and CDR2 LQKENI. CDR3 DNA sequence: TGTGCCAGCTCACCACTAGCGGGAGGGCAAGAGACCCAGTACTTC. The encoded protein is CASSPLAGGQETQYF.